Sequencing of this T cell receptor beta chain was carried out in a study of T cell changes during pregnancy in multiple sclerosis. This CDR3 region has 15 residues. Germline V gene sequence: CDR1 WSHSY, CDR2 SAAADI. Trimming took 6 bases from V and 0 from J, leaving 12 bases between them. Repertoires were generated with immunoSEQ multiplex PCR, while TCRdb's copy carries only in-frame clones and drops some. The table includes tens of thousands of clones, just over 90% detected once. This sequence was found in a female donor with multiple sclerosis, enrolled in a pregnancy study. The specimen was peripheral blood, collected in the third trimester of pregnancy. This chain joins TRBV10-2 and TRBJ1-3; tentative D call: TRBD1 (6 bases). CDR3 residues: CASSGVGGSGNTIYF. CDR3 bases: TGCGCCAGCAGCGGAGTAGGGGGCTCTGGAAACACCATATATTTT.